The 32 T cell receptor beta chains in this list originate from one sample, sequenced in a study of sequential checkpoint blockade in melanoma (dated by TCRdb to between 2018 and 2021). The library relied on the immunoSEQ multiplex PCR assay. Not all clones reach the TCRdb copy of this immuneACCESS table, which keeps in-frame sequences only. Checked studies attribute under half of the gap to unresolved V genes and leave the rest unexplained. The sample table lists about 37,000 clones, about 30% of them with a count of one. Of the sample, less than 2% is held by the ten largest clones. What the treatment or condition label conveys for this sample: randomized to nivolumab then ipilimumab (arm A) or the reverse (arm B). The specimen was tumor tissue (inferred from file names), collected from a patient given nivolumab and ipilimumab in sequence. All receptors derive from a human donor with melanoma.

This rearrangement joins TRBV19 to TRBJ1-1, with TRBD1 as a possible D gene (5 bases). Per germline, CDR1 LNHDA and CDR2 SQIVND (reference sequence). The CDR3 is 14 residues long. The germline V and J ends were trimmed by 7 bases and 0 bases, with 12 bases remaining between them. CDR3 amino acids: CASKGHDMNTEAFF. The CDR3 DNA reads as TGTGCCAGTAAAGGACACGATATGAACACTGAAGCTTTCTTT.

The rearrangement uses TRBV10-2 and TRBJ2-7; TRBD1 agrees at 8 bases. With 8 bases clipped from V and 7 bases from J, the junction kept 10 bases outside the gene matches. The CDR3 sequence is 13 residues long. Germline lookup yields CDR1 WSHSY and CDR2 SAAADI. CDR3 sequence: CASRGQGLGEQYF. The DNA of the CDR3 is TGCGCCAGCCGCGGACAGGGATTAGGGGAGCAGTACTTC.

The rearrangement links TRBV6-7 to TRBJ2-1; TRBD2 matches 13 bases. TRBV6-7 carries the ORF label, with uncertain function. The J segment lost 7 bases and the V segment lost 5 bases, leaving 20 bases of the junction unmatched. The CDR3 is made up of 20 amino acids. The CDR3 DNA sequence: TGTGCCAGCAGTGAAGCGGCGGCCATCAGGACTAGCGGGAGTAGAAATGAGCAGTTCTTC. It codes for CASSEAAAIRTSGSRNEQFF.

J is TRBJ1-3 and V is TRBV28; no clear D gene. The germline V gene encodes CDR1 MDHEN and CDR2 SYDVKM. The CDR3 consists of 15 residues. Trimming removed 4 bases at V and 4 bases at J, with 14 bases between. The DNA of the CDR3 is TGTGCCAGCAGTTCCCGCCCAGGCAGCGGAAACACCATATATTTT. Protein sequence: CASSSRPGSGNTIYF.

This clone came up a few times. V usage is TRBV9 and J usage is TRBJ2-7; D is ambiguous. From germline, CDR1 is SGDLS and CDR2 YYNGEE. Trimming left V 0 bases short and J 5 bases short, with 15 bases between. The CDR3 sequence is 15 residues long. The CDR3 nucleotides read TGTGCCAGCAGCGTAGGGGCTGGGGTCAAAAACGAGCAGTACTTC. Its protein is CASSVGAGVKNEQYF.

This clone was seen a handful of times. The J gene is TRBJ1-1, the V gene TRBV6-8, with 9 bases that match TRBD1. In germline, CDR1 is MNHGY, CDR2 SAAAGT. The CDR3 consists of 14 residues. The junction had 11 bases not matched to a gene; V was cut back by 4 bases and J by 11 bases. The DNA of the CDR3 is TGTGCCAGCAGTTCGAGACAGGGGGGAGGTAGGGCTTTCTTT. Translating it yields CASSSRQGGGRAFF.

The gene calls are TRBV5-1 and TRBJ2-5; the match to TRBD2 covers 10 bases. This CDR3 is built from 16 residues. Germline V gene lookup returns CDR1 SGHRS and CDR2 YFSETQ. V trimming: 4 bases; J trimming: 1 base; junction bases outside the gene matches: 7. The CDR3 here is CASSEGLATFQETQYF. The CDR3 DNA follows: TGCGCCAGCAGCGAGGGACTAGCGACTTTCCAAGAGACCCAGTACTTC.

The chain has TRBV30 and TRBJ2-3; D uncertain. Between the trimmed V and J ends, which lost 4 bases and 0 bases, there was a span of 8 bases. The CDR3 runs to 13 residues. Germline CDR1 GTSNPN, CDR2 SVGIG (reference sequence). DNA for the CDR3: TGTGCCTGGACAACTGCTAGCACAGATACGCAGTATTTT. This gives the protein CAWTTASTDTQYF.

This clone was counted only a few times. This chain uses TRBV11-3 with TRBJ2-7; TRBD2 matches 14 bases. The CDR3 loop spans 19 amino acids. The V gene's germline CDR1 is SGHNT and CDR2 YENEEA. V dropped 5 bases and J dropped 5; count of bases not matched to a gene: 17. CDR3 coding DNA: TGTGCCAGCAGCCAGGGGGAGGGACTAGCGGGAGCAAGGTCCCACGAGCAGTACTTC. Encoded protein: CASSQGEGLAGARSHEQYF.

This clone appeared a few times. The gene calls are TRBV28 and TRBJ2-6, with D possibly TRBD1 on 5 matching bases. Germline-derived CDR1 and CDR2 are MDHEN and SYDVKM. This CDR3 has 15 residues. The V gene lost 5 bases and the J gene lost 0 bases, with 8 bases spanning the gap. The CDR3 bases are TGTGCCAGCAGTCCACAGGTCTCTGGGGCCAACGTCCTGACTTTC. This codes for CASSPQVSGANVLTF. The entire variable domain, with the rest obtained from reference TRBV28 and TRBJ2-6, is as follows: DVKVTQSSRYLVKRTGEKVFLECVQDMDHENMFWYRQDPGLGLRLIYFSYDVKMKEKGDIPEGYSVSREKKERFSLILESASTNQTSMYLCASSPQVSGANVLTFGAGSRLTVL.

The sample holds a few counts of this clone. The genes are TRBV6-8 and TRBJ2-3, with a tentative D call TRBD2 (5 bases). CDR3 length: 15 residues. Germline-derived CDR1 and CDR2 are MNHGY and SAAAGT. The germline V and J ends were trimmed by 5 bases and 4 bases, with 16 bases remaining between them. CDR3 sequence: CASSDWTGAADTQYF. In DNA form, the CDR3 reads TGTGCCAGCAGTGATTGGACTGGAGCCGCAGATACGCAGTATTTT.

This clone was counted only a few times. The CDR3 DNA sequence: TGTGCCAGCAGTTACGACGAGATCAATCAGCCCCAGCATTTT. This sequence encodes CASSYDEINQPQHF. The chain couples TRBV6-8 to TRBJ1-5; D is unclear. Germline V gives CDR1 MNHGY, CDR2 SAAAGT. This CDR3 contains 14 residues. Trimming removed 2 bases at V and 3 bases at J, with 8 bases between.

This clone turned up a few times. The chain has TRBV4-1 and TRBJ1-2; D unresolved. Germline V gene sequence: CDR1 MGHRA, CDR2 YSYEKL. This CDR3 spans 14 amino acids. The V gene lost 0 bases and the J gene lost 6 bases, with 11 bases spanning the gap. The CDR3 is CASSQEPENHGYTF. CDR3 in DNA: TGCGCCAGCAGCCAAGAGCCCGAGAACCATGGCTACACCTTC.

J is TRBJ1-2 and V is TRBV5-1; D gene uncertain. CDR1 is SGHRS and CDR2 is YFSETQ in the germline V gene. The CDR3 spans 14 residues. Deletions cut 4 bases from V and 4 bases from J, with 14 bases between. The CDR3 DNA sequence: TGCGCCAGCAGCCCGGGAGAGGGTAGCTATGGCTACACCTTC. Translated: CASSPGEGSYGYTF.

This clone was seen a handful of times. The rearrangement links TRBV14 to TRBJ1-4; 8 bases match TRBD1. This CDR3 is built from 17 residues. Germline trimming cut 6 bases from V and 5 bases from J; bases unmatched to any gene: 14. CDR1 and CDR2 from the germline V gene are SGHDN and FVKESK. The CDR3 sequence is CASSSIDRGKGNEKLFF. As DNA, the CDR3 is TGTGCCAGCAGTTCAATCGACAGGGGAAAGGGCAATGAAAAACTGTTTTTT.

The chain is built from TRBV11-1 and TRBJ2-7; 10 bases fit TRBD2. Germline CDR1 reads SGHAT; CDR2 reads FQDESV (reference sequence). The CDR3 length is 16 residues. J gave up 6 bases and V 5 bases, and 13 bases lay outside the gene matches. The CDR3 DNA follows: TGTGCCAGCAGCCAAGATAGAGCTAGCGGGAGTGTCGAGCAGTACTTC. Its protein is CASSQDRASGSVEQYF.

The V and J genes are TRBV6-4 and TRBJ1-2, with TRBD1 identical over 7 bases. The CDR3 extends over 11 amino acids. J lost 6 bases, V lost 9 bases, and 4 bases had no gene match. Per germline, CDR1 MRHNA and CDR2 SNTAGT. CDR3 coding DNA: TGTGCCAGTCTGACAGGGAATGGCTACACCTTC. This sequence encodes CASLTGNGYTF.

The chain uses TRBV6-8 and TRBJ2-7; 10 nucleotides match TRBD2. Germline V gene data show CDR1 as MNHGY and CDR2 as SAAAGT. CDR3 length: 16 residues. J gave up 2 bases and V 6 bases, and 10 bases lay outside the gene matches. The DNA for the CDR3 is TGTGCCAGCAGGGAAGACGGACTAGCGGAGACCTACGAGCAGTACTTC. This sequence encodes CASREDGLAETYEQYF.

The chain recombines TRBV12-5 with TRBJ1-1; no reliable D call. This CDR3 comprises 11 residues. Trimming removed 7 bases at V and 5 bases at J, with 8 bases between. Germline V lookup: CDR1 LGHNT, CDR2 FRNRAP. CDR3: CASAWITEAFF. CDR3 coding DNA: TGTGCTAGTGCCTGGATAACTGAAGCTTTCTTT. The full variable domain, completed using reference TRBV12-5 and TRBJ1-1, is DARVTQTPRHKVTEMGQEVTMRCQPILGHNTVFWYRQTMMQGLELLAYFRNRAPLDDSGMPKDRFSAEMPDATLATLKIQPSEPRDSAVYFCASAWITEAFFGQGTRLTVV.

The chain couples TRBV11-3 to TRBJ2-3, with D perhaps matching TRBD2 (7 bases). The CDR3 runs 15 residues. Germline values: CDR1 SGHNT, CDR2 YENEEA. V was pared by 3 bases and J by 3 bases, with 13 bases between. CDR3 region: CASSFGGGGTDTQYF. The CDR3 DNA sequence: TGTGCCAGCAGCTTCGGGGGAGGGGGAACAGATACGCAGTATTTT. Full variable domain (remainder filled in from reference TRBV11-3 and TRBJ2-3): EAGVVQSPRYKIIEKKQPVAFWCNPISGHNTLYWYLQNLGQGPELLIRYENEEAVDDSQLPKDRFSAERLKGVDSTLKIQPAELGDSAVYLCASSFGGGGTDTQYFGPGTRLTVL.

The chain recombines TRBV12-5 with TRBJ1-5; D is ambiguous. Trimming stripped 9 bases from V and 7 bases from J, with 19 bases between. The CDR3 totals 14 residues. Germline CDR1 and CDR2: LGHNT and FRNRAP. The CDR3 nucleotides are TGTGCTAGACCCGCGCGTATCGCGGGGCAGCCCCAGCATTTT. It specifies CARPARIAGQPQHF.

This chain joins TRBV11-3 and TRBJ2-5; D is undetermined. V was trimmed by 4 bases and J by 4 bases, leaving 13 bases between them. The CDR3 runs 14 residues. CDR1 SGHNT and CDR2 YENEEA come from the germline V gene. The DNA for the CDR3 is TGTGCCAGCAGCTCCCCTGAGAGAGTAGAGACCCAGTACTTC. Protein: CASSSPERVETQYF.

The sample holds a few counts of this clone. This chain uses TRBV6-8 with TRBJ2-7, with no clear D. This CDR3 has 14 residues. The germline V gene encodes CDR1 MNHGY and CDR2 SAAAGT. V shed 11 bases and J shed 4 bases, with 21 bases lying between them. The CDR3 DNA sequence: TGTGCCGCCCGGTCGGCAGCAGTCCAGTACGAGCAGTACTTC. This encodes CAARSAAVQYEQYF.

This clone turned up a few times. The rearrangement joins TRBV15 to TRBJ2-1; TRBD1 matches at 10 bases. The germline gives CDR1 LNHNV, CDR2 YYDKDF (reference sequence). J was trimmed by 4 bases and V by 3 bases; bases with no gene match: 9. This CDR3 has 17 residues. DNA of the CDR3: TGTGCCACCAGCAGGGTCTCCTTGGGACAGGGGTACAATGAGCAGTTCTTC. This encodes CATSRVSLGQGYNEQFF.

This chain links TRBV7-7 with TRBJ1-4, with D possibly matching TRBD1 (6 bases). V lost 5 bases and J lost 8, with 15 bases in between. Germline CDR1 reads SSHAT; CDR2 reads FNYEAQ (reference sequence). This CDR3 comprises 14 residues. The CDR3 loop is CASSRTDNREKLFF. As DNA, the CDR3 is TGTGCCAGCAGCAGGACAGACAATCGGGAAAAACTGTTTTTT.

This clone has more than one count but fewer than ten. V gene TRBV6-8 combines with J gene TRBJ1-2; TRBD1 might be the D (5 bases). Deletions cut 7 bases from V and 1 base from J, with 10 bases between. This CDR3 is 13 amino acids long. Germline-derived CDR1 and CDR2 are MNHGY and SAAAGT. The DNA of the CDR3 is TGTGCCAGCAAAGACAGCTTTAACTATGGCTACACCTTC. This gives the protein CASKDSFNYGYTF.

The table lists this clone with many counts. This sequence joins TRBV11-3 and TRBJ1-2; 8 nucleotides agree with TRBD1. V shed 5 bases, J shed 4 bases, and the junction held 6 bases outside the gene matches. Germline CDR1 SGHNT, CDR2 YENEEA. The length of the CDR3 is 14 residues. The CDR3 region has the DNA TGTGCCAGCAGCGTGGACAGGGTGAGCTATGGCTACACCTTC. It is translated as CASSVDRVSYGYTF.

CDR3 protein: CASGLTRTSGSTTDTQYF. The CDR3 DNA reads TGTGCTAGTGGTTTGACCCGGACTAGCGGGAGTACAACAGATACGCAGTATTTT. The chain uses TRBV12-5 and TRBJ2-3; 13 bases are shared with TRBD2. The trim removed 2 bases at V and 3 bases at J, leaving 8 bases unmatched. CDR1 is LGHNT, CDR2 FRNRAP, per germline. The CDR3 contains 18 residues.

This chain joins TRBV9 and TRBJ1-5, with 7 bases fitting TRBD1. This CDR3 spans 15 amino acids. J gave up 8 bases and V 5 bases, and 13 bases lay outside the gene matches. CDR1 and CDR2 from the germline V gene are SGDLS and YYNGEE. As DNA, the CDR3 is TGTGCCAGCAGTGTACTGTCGACAGGGAGGGAGCCCCAGCATTTT. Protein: CASSVLSTGREPQHF.

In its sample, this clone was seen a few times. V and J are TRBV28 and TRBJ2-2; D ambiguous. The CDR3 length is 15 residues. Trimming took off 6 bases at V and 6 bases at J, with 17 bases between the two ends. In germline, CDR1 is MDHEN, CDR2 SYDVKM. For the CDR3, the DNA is TGTGCCAGCAGACCCCCTTCCGGAACGGCCGGGGAGCTGTTTTTT. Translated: CASRPPSGTAGELFF.

The CDR3 loop is CASSMGQQNQPQHF. CDR3 in DNA: TGTGCCAGCAGCATGGGACAGCAAAATCAGCCCCAGCATTTT. The gene calls are TRBV28 and TRBJ1-5, with TRBD1 matching over 7 bases. This CDR3 spans 14 amino acids. The trim removed 6 bases at V and 4 bases at J, leaving 6 bases unmatched. Per the germline V gene, CDR1 is MDHEN and CDR2 is SYDVKM. The complete variable domain, with remaining parts taken from reference TRBV28 and TRBJ1-5, reads DVKVTQSSRYLVKRTGEKVFLECVQDMDHENMFWYRQDPGLGLRLIYFSYDVKMKEKGDIPEGYSVSREKKERFSLILESASTNQTSMYLCASSMGQQNQPQHFGDGTRLSIL.

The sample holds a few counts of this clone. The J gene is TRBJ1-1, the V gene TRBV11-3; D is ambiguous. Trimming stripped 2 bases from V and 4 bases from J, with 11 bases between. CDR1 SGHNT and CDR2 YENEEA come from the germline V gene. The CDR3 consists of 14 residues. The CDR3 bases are TGTGCCAGCAGCTTATCGGTACGGGGCACTGAAGCTTTCTTT. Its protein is CASSLSVRGTEAFF.